This T cell receptor beta chain comes out of a study of response to subunit inactivated influenza vaccine (dated by TCRdb to 2016 to 2019). Regarding the research as a whole: To follow how T cells responded to a trivalent subunit inactivated influenza vaccine, the researchers relied on deep quantitative profiling of the T cell receptor repertoire. On the study overall, not on this receptor specifically: According to the authors, only a limited number of new T cells may be recruited by each seasonal influenza vaccination.

The library was built by means of RT-PCR. Instrument on record: Illumina HiSeq 2500. TCRdb's own reprocessing of the public reads used fastp at Q25 and MiXCR and kept productive beta chains. For every CDR3 protein sequence, its rows merge into one entry that carries the most common genes and DNA. Counted in this sample were roughly 460,000 distinct CDR3 sequences; 11% of them appeared once. Of the sample, roughly 12% falls within the top ten clones. Comment on this clonotype: Its recognized antigen is unknown. The record has no base qualities; no much larger clone is one base away.

What the time point label conveys for this sample: approximately 47 days after influenza vaccine administration. The material sequenced was PBMCs from blood, taken roughly 45 days after vaccination. This receptor was taken from a man between 45 and 60 years old who received an inactivated influenza vaccine. Donor details come from another sample of the same person, matched by shared clones.

The sequenced DNA: TGTGCCAGCAGTTACTCACAGACAGGTGCCGGTGGAAACACCATATATTTT. The translation is CASSYSQTGAGGNTIYF. This chain joins TRBV6-5 to TRBJ1-3; tentative D gene TRBD1, with 6 bases matching. The germline V gene provides CDR1 MNHEY and CDR2 SVGAGI. The junction carries 15 bases between V and J, which are trimmed by 0 bases and 3 bases respectively. The CDR3 numbers 17 residues from cysteine through phenylalanine. The sequence is cut down to CDR3 DNA, 51 bases in frame from base 1.